The sequence of this TCR beta chain was determined in a study of T-cell reconstitution after alpha-beta-depleted transplantation in children. For TCRbeta, the library was prepared with unique molecular identifiers. From the PCR reads, TCRdb called clonotypes with MiXCR, one entry per CDR3 protein. This sample has 500,000 to 650,000 distinct CDR3 sequences, with 10% to 15% found just once. This clonotype has ten or more counts. Its specificity is unknown. The ends lost 8 bases at V and 6 bases at J; junction bases unmatched: 12. Germline CDR1 MNHEY, CDR2 SVGEGT. The CDR3 runs to 14 residues. The study's findings and limits: It was surviving recipient T cells and thymic progenitors that gave some patients high TCRbeta diversity at day 60. Several hundred expanded graft clones reportedly gave rise to the alpha-beta T cells present about two months after transplant. When one year had passed after transplant, most T-cell counts and diversity came from newly produced T cells.

The chain combines TRBV6-2 or TRBV6-3 with TRBJ2-7; 8 nucleotides align to TRBD2. The clonotype comes from a male patient between 5 and 17 years old who had a stem cell transplant for acute myeloid leukemia, so the T cells may come from the graft donor. Specimen: PBMCs, mostly from graft donor cells, collected 360 days after TCRalphabeta/CD19-depleted stem cell transplant. In DNA, the CDR3 is TGTGCCAGCCGGAAGCGGGAGTCAATTGGCGAGCAGTACTTC. It is translated as CASRKRESIGEQYF.